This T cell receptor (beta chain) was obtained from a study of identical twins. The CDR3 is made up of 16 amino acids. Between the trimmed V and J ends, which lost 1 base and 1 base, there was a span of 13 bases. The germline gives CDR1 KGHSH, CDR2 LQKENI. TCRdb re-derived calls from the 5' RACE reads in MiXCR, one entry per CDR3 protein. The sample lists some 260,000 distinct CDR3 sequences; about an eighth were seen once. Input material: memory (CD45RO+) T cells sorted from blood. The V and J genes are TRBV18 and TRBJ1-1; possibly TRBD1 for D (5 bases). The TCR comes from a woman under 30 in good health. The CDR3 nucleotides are TGTGCCAGCTCACCACAATCAGGGCGGGGGAACACTGAAGCTTTCTTT. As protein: CASSPQSGRGNTEAFF.